A selection of T cell receptor beta chains follows, all from one sample in a study of blood T cell repertoires in COVID-19. Only in-frame clones appear in the TCRdb table, and some are missing; sequencing was by immunoSEQ multiplex PCR. The data show hundreds of thousands of clones, over 75% seen once. The sample was peripheral blood. All receptors derive from a human donor in a cohort sampled during active COVID-19. Both conserved end residues are part of each CDR3. The order of the fields is J gene, D gene, V gene, clone size, CDR3 protein, CDR3 DNA. A D gene is named only where the DNA matches it firmly. Clone size, where shown, is once, few, many, or a class for clones that have expanded.

j_call: TRBJ1-5
d_call: -
v_call: TRBV5-1
clone_size: -
cdr3_aa: CASSPGSGTHFNQPQHF
cdr3_nt: TGCGCCAGCAGCCCCGGTTCCGGGACACATTTTAATCAGCCCCAGCATTTT

j_call: TRBJ1-5
d_call: TRBD1
v_call: TRBV19
clone_size: -
cdr3_aa: CASRSGTGINQPQHF
cdr3_nt: TGTGCCAGTAGATCCGGGACAGGGATCAATCAGCCCCAGCATTTT

j_call: TRBJ1-2
d_call: -
v_call: TRBV29-1
clone_size: few
cdr3_aa: CSVEAVWGGGYTF
cdr3_nt: TGCAGCGTTGAGGCTGTTTGGGGGGGAGGCTACACCTTC

j_call: TRBJ2-1
d_call: -
v_call: TRBV4-1
clone_size: -
cdr3_aa: CASSQGVQGWLEQFF
cdr3_nt: TGCGCCAGCAGCCAAGGCGTCCAGGGCTGGCTTGAGCAGTTCTTC

j_call: TRBJ1-2
d_call: -
v_call: TRBV7-2
clone_size: few
cdr3_aa: CASSLATVNGYTF
cdr3_nt: TGTGCCAGCAGCTTAGCAACAGTCAATGGCTACACCTTC

j_call: TRBJ2-1
d_call: TRBD2
v_call: TRBV6-5
clone_size: -
cdr3_aa: CASSYSAGGREQFF
cdr3_nt: TGTGCCAGCAGTTACTCCGCGGGAGGCCGGGAGCAGTTCTTC

j_call: TRBJ2-1
d_call: -
v_call: TRBV11-2
clone_size: few
cdr3_aa: CASSSGVYGNNEQFF
cdr3_nt: TGTGCCAGCAGCTCAGGGGTATACGGCAATAATGAGCAGTTCTTC

j_call: TRBJ2-2
d_call: -
v_call: TRBV3-1/TRBV3-2
clone_size: once
cdr3_aa: CASSQEFGNSGLFF
cdr3_nt: TGTGCCAGCAGCCAAGAGTTTGGCAATTCGGGGCTGTTTTTT

j_call: TRBJ1-2
d_call: -
v_call: TRBV2
clone_size: few
cdr3_aa: CASSENSYYGYTF
cdr3_nt: TGTGCCAGCAGTGAGAACAGCTACTATGGCTACACCTTC

j_call: TRBJ1-6
d_call: -
v_call: TRBV27
clone_size: -
cdr3_aa: CASSLYSSYNSPLHF
cdr3_nt: TGTGCCAGCAGTTTATATAGCTCCTATAATTCACCCCTCCACTTT

j_call: TRBJ1-1
d_call: TRBD1
v_call: TRBV5-1
clone_size: once
cdr3_aa: CASSWTGGNTEAFF
cdr3_nt: TGCGCCAGCAGCTGGACAGGGGGCAACACTGAAGCTTTCTTT

j_call: TRBJ2-5
d_call: -
v_call: TRBV18
clone_size: -
cdr3_aa: CASSQSRETQYF
cdr3_nt: TGTGCCAGCTCACAATCTAGGGAGACCCAGTACTTC

j_call: TRBJ1-1
d_call: -
v_call: TRBV5-6
clone_size: -
cdr3_aa: CASSFWTPMNTEAFF
cdr3_nt: TGTGCCAGCAGCTTCTGGACACCCATGAACACTGAAGCTTTCTTT

j_call: TRBJ1-1
d_call: TRBD1
v_call: TRBV19
clone_size: -
cdr3_aa: CASSARAGTGNTEAFF
cdr3_nt: TGTGCCAGTAGTGCCCGAGCCGGGACAGGGAACACTGAAGCTTTCTTT

j_call: TRBJ2-1
d_call: -
v_call: TRBV18
clone_size: -
cdr3_aa: CASSPTAGNNEQFF
cdr3_nt: TGTGCCAGCTCACCAACCGCAGGCAACAATGAGCAGTTCTTC

j_call: TRBJ1-2
d_call: -
v_call: TRBV27
clone_size: -
cdr3_aa: CASSLSWRGGYTF
cdr3_nt: TGTGCCAGCAGTTTATCTTGGAGGGGCGGCTACACCTTC

j_call: TRBJ2-2
d_call: -
v_call: TRBV29-1
clone_size: few
cdr3_aa: CSVEGSQTNTGELFF
cdr3_nt: TGCAGCGTTGAAGGGAGTCAGACGAACACCGGGGAGCTGTTTTTT

j_call: TRBJ1-5
d_call: -
v_call: TRBV24-1
clone_size: few
cdr3_aa: CASPAGQPQHF
cdr3_nt: TGTGCCTCACCGGCGGGTCAGCCCCAGCATTTT

j_call: TRBJ1-5
d_call: -
v_call: TRBV6-6
clone_size: -
cdr3_aa: CASIGGGNSNQPQHF
cdr3_nt: TGTGCCAGCATCGGGGGGGGCAATAGCAATCAGCCCCAGCATTTT

j_call: TRBJ2-3
d_call: TRBD2
v_call: TRBV18
clone_size: -
cdr3_aa: CASSPPGLPSTDTQYF
cdr3_nt: TGTGCCAGCTCACCACCGGGACTACCTAGCACAGATACGCAGTATTTT

j_call: TRBJ2-7
d_call: TRBD2
v_call: TRBV6-5
clone_size: -
cdr3_aa: CASTAGGYEQYF
cdr3_nt: TGTGCCAGCACAGCGGGAGGCTACGAGCAGTACTTC

j_call: TRBJ2-7
d_call: -
v_call: TRBV15
clone_size: -
cdr3_aa: CATSRDKTIYYEQYF
cdr3_nt: TGTGCCACCAGCAGAGATAAGACAATCTACTACGAGCAGTACTTC

j_call: TRBJ1-1
d_call: TRBD1
v_call: TRBV3-1/TRBV3-2
clone_size: -
cdr3_aa: CASSHPGTANTEAFF
cdr3_nt: TGTGCCAGCAGCCATCCCGGGACAGCTAACACTGAAGCTTTCTTT

j_call: TRBJ1-2
d_call: -
v_call: TRBV12-3/TRBV12-4
clone_size: few
cdr3_aa: CASSRANYGYTF
cdr3_nt: TGTGCCAGCAGCCGAGCTAACTATGGCTACACCTTC

j_call: TRBJ2-2
d_call: TRBD1
v_call: TRBV19
clone_size: -
cdr3_aa: CASSQDRWTGELFF
cdr3_nt: TGTGCCAGTAGTCAGGACAGGTGGACCGGGGAGCTGTTTTTT

j_call: TRBJ1-1
d_call: TRBD1
v_call: TRBV6-5
clone_size: -
cdr3_aa: CASSYRSTGRTEAFF
cdr3_nt: TGTGCCAGCAGTTACAGGTCGACAGGGCGAACTGAAGCTTTCTTT

j_call: TRBJ1-2
d_call: -
v_call: TRBV29-1
clone_size: -
cdr3_aa: CSVEDLTGGYGYTF
cdr3_nt: TGCAGCGTTGAAGATCTCACGGGGGGCTATGGCTACACCTTC

j_call: TRBJ1-1
d_call: TRBD1
v_call: TRBV5-1
clone_size: -
cdr3_aa: CASSLDSIGGLSNTEAFF
cdr3_nt: TGCGCCAGCAGCTTGGATTCCATAGGGGGCCTATCGAACACTGAAGCTTTCTTT

j_call: TRBJ1-2
d_call: -
v_call: TRBV12-3/TRBV12-4
clone_size: -
cdr3_aa: CASTTGSGGYTF
cdr3_nt: TGTGCCAGCACTACAGGGTCTGGGGGCTACACCTTC

j_call: TRBJ1-3
d_call: -
v_call: TRBV6-5
clone_size: -
cdr3_aa: CASTYTGSSGNTIYF
cdr3_nt: TGTGCCAGCACCTATACAGGGAGCTCTGGAAACACCATATATTTT

j_call: TRBJ1-2
d_call: -
v_call: TRBV3-1/TRBV3-2
clone_size: -
cdr3_aa: CASSLGGSGYTF
cdr3_nt: TGTGCCAGCAGCCTAGGGGGATCCGGCTACACCTTC

j_call: TRBJ1-2
d_call: TRBD1
v_call: TRBV7-9
clone_size: -
cdr3_aa: CASSRGTDSYGYTF
cdr3_nt: TGTGCCAGCAGCCGAGGGACAGACTCCTATGGCTACACCTTC

j_call: TRBJ2-1
d_call: -
v_call: TRBV3-1/TRBV3-2
clone_size: -
cdr3_aa: CASSQDLGSGVYNEQFF
cdr3_nt: TGTGCCAGCAGCCAAGATTTGGGATCGGGGGTCTACAATGAGCAGTTCTTC

j_call: TRBJ1-1
d_call: -
v_call: TRBV6-5
clone_size: -
cdr3_aa: CASSQKSNTEAFF
cdr3_nt: TGTGCCAGCAGCCAGAAATCGAACACTGAAGCTTTCTTT

j_call: TRBJ2-5
d_call: TRBD2
v_call: TRBV2
clone_size: few
cdr3_aa: CASRATGLAGRGSAETQYF
cdr3_nt: TGTGCCAGCAGAGCCACGGGACTAGCGGGACGGGGTAGCGCGGAGACCCAGTACTTC

j_call: TRBJ1-1
d_call: -
v_call: TRBV5-1
clone_size: -
cdr3_aa: CASRKRDSGGTEAFF
cdr3_nt: TGCGCCAGCAGAAAGAGGGACTCTGGGGGCACTGAAGCTTTCTTT

j_call: TRBJ2-5
d_call: -
v_call: TRBV10-3
clone_size: -
cdr3_aa: CAISEGPSEKETQYF
cdr3_nt: TGTGCCATCAGTGAGGGGCCTAGCGAAAAAGAGACCCAGTACTTC

j_call: TRBJ1-2
d_call: -
v_call: TRBV5-6
clone_size: -
cdr3_aa: CASSLGAGKGGYTF
cdr3_nt: TGTGCCAGCAGCTTGGGCGCGGGGAAGGGTGGCTACACCTTC

j_call: TRBJ2-1
d_call: TRBD2
v_call: TRBV4-2
clone_size: -
cdr3_aa: CASSQDSGGSYNEQFF
cdr3_nt: TGTGCCAGCAGCCAAGATAGCGGGGGCTCCTACAATGAGCAGTTCTTC

j_call: TRBJ2-5
d_call: -
v_call: TRBV5-1
clone_size: -
cdr3_aa: CASSLAAQQETQYF
cdr3_nt: TGCGCCAGCAGCTTGGCCGCCCAGCAAGAGACCCAGTACTTC

j_call: TRBJ1-5
d_call: -
v_call: TRBV19
clone_size: -
cdr3_aa: CASSITIREPGLVRKHF
cdr3_nt: TGTGCCAGTAGTATCACAATCCGGGAGCCGGGATTGGTGCGGAAGCATTTT

j_call: TRBJ2-5
d_call: -
v_call: TRBV4-1
clone_size: -
cdr3_aa: CASSLGGSRQETQYF
cdr3_nt: TGCGCCAGCAGCCTAGGAGGGTCGCGGCAAGAGACCCAGTACTTC

j_call: TRBJ2-3
d_call: -
v_call: TRBV29-1
clone_size: medium-sized
cdr3_aa: CSTEGSHTDTQYF
cdr3_nt: TGCAGTACGGAGGGCAGCCACACAGATACGCAGTATTTT

j_call: TRBJ2-3
d_call: TRBD1
v_call: TRBV19
clone_size: -
cdr3_aa: CASSATGSNTDTQYF
cdr3_nt: TGTGCCAGTAGTGCGACAGGGAGTAACACAGATACGCAGTATTTT

j_call: TRBJ1-2
d_call: -
v_call: TRBV28
clone_size: once
cdr3_aa: CAITGNYGYTF
cdr3_nt: TGTGCCATCACAGGGAACTATGGCTACACCTTC

j_call: TRBJ1-1
d_call: TRBD1
v_call: TRBV14
clone_size: -
cdr3_aa: CASSRQGRAEAFF
cdr3_nt: TGTGCCAGCAGCCGACAGGGGCGGGCTGAAGCTTTCTTT

j_call: TRBJ2-3
d_call: -
v_call: TRBV18
clone_size: -
cdr3_aa: CASSPAESSSTDTQYF
cdr3_nt: TGTGCCAGCTCACCCGCAGAATCCTCAAGCACAGATACGCAGTATTTT

j_call: TRBJ1-2
d_call: TRBD1
v_call: TRBV6-5
clone_size: -
cdr3_aa: CASTNPQGDYGYTF
cdr3_nt: TGTGCCAGCACGAACCCTCAGGGGGACTATGGCTACACCTTC

j_call: TRBJ1-5
d_call: -
v_call: TRBV2
clone_size: -
cdr3_aa: CASSEEEAGLPHF
cdr3_nt: TGTGCCAGCAGTGAAGAGGAAGCGGGACTTCCGCATTTT

j_call: TRBJ2-1
d_call: TRBD2
v_call: TRBV18
clone_size: -
cdr3_aa: CASSTPGLAGGNEQFF
cdr3_nt: TGTGCCAGCTCAACTCCGGGACTAGCGGGAGGGAATGAGCAGTTCTTC

j_call: TRBJ2-1
d_call: TRBD2
v_call: TRBV5-1
clone_size: -
cdr3_aa: CASSLVSGGPYNEQFF
cdr3_nt: TGCGCCAGCAGCTTGGTTTCGGGGGGGCCTTACAATGAGCAGTTCTTC

j_call: TRBJ2-3
d_call: TRBD2
v_call: TRBV4-3
clone_size: -
cdr3_aa: CASSPRQAGGPRTDTQYF
cdr3_nt: TGCGCCAGCAGCCCCCGCCAAGCGGGGGGGCCGAGGACAGATACGCAGTATTTT

j_call: TRBJ2-7
d_call: TRBD2
v_call: TRBV4-3
clone_size: -
cdr3_aa: CASSQDRYGGNYEQYF
cdr3_nt: TGCGCCAGCAGCCAAGATAGGTACGGGGGGAACTACGAGCAGTACTTC

j_call: TRBJ1-5
d_call: -
v_call: TRBV6-5
clone_size: once
cdr3_aa: CASSPGPGNQPQHF
cdr3_nt: TGTGCCAGCAGTCCTGGTCCGGGCAATCAGCCCCAGCATTTT

j_call: TRBJ2-1
d_call: TRBD1
v_call: TRBV6-2/TRBV6-3
clone_size: -
cdr3_aa: CASSYLTGRNEQFF
cdr3_nt: TGTGCCAGCAGTTATCTGACAGGGCGTAATGAGCAGTTCTTC

j_call: TRBJ2-7
d_call: -
v_call: TRBV6-5
clone_size: -
cdr3_aa: CASSRGRMYEQYF
cdr3_nt: TGTGCCAGCAGTCGTGGGAGGATGTACGAGCAGTACTTC

j_call: TRBJ2-1
d_call: TRBD2
v_call: TRBV5-1
clone_size: -
cdr3_aa: CASSLGAGGYYNEQFF
cdr3_nt: TGCGCCAGCAGCTTGGGTGCGGGGGGTTATTACAATGAGCAGTTCTTC

j_call: TRBJ1-1
d_call: -
v_call: TRBV4-3
clone_size: -
cdr3_aa: CASSQDQRGGTEAFF
cdr3_nt: TGCGCCAGCAGCCAAGATCAAAGAGGGGGCACTGAAGCTTTCTTT

j_call: TRBJ1-6
d_call: -
v_call: TRBV5-4
clone_size: -
cdr3_aa: CASSPEGIRNSPLHF
cdr3_nt: TGTGCCAGCAGCCCGGAGGGGATCCGAAATTCACCCCTCCACTTT